These 27 T cell receptor beta chains share one sample of origin, sequenced in a study of neoadjuvant anti-PD-1 for oral cavity cancer. Profiled with immunoSEQ multiplex PCR; TCRdb holds only in-frame clones, not every one. The sample includes about 14,000 clones, 62% of them seen just once. This sample comprised PBMCs, obtained before nivolumab (anti-PD-1) treatment. Receptors were obtained from a person aged 35-79 years with oral cavity squamous cell carcinoma.

The chain joins TRBV15 to TRBJ2-1, with 8 bases identical to TRBD1. Trimming cost V 5 bases and J 0 bases; bases outside gene matches: 6. CDR1 and CDR2 (germline): LNHNV, YYDKDF (reference sequence). The CDR3 covers 16 residues. In DNA form, the CDR3 reads TGTGCCACCAGCTATGGGACAGGCAGCTCCTACAATGAGCAGTTCTTC. Translation: CATSYGTGSSYNEQFF.

The chain employs TRBV5-4 and TRBJ2-7; 8 bases align to TRBD1. J was trimmed by 8 bases and V by 3 bases; bases with no gene match: 1. The CDR3 totals 11 residues. Germline V gene data show CDR1 as SGHNT and CDR2 as YYREEE (reference sequence). CDR3 amino acids: CASSWTGKQYF. In DNA, the CDR3 is TGTGCCAGCAGCTGGACAGGGAAGCAGTACTTC.

This chain joins TRBV4-1 and TRBJ2-1, with 14 bases identical to TRBD2. The CDR3 sequence is 17 residues long. V dropped 1 base and J dropped 9; count of bases not matched to a gene: 8. In germline, CDR1 is MGHRA, CDR2 YSYEKL. This CDR3 is CASSQGLAGGPEGEQFF. The CDR3 DNA follows: TGCGCCAGCAGCCAAGGACTAGCGGGAGGGCCTGAGGGTGAGCAGTTCTTC.

This clone is judged medium-sized. The chain carries TRBV29-1 and TRBJ2-2; 12 bases match TRBD1. CDR1 and CDR2 (germline): SQVTM, ANQGSEA. The CDR3 runs to 14 residues. J was trimmed by 7 bases and V by 4 bases; bases with no gene match: 4. CDR3 nucleotide sequence: TGCAGCGTTGCGGGACAGGGGGCGGTCGGGGAGCTGTTTTTT. The encoded protein is CSVAGQGAVGELFF.

This clone appeared once. The rearrangement links TRBV6-1 to TRBJ2-3; D might be TRBD2 (7 bases). Germline CDR1 reads MNHNS; CDR2 reads SASEGT. The CDR3 has 15 residues. V dropped 4 bases and J dropped 7 bases, with 18 bases sitting between them. As DNA, the CDR3 is TGTGCCAGCAGTGTAGGGGGGGGGAATTCAAATACGCAGTATTTT. Amino acids: CASSVGGGNSNTQYF.

This clone was seen a handful of times. The chain combines TRBV5-8 with TRBJ1-6; D not certain. Between the trimmed V and J ends, which lost 4 bases and 8 bases, there was a span of 19 bases. Germline V gives CDR1 SGHTS, CDR2 YDEGEE. The CDR3 is 16 residues long. CDR3 sequence: CASSEPGDLGDSPLHF. The CDR3 DNA is TGTGCCAGCAGCGAACCGGGAGACCTTGGAGATTCACCCCTCCACTTT.

The rearrangement joins TRBV2 to TRBJ2-7; D is perhaps TRBD1 (6 bases). Trimming took off 6 bases at V and 6 bases at J, with 18 bases between the two ends. This CDR3 spans 14 amino acids. Germline-derived CDR1 and CDR2 are SNHLY and FYNNEI. The CDR3 DNA sequence: TGTGCCAGCAGCAGGGGCAGGGCGGCCCTCGAGCAGTACTTC. It specifies CASSRGRAALEQYF.

Only one count was recorded for this clone. The genes are TRBV21-1 and TRBJ1-6; the table's D call, TRBD1, has no DNA check behind it. TRBV21-1 is labeled a pseudogene. The CDR3 totals 17 residues. The CDR3 nucleotides read TGTGCCAGCAGCAAAGTGATAGTGGGGCGGTATAATTCACCCCTCCACTTT. It encodes CASSKVIVGRYNSPLHF.

This clone showed up just once. The V and J genes are TRBV2 and TRBJ2-7, with TRBD2 identical over 9 bases. V lost 2 bases and J lost 2; bases outside the gene matches: 4. The germline CDR1 and CDR2 sequences are SNHLY and FYNNEI. This CDR3 has 15 amino acids. The CDR3 sequence: CASSELRGGPYEQYF. The CDR3 coding sequence is TGTGCCAGCAGTGAACTGCGGGGGGGCCCCTACGAGCAGTACTTC.

This clone was seen a few times. The V gene is TRBV7-7, the J gene TRBJ2-1; TRBD2 agrees at 11 bases. CDR3 length: 16 amino acids. The germline CDR1 and CDR2 sequences are SSHAT and FNYEAQ (reference sequence). V lost 5 bases and J lost 6; bases outside the gene matches: 9. CDR3 residues: CASSATLAGGPNEQFF. CDR3 DNA sequence: TGTGCCAGCAGCGCTACCCTAGCGGGGGGCCCCAATGAGCAGTTCTTC.

The chain combines TRBV6-5 with TRBJ2-6; no reliable D call. The V end lost 5 bases, the J end lost 0 bases, and 8 bases lay between the germline ends. From germline, CDR1 is MNHEY and CDR2 SVGAGI. The CDR3 loop spans 15 amino acids. The CDR3: CASSRQASGANVLTF. In DNA form, the CDR3 reads TGTGCCAGCAGTCGACAAGCCTCTGGGGCCAACGTCCTGACTTTC.

V and J are TRBV18 and TRBJ1-1; 12 bases map to TRBD1. J lost 6 bases, V lost 2 bases, and 4 bases had no gene match. Per the germline V gene, CDR1 is KGHSH and CDR2 is LQKENI. The CDR3 is 15 residues long. CDR3 residues: CASSPGTGGQAEAFF. The CDR3 coding sequence is TGTGCCAGCTCACCAGGGACAGGGGGCCAGGCTGAAGCTTTCTTT.

The rearrangement links TRBV7-3 to TRBJ2-2; D call uncertain. V lost 1 base and J 7 bases, leaving 10 bases between the germline ends. The CDR3 is 14 residues long. Germline V gives CDR1 SGHTA, CDR2 FQGTGA. CDR3 coding DNA: TGTGCCAGCAGCTTAAACCGGGCAGACGGGGAGCTGTTTTTT. Translation: CASSLNRADGELFF.

The chain recombines TRBV28 with TRBJ1-4, with TRBD1 matching over 7 bases. CDR1 and CDR2 from the germline V gene are MDHEN and SYDVKM. Trimming removed 5 bases from V and 8 bases from J; junction bases left unmatched: 8. The CDR3 loop spans 14 amino acids. The CDR3 DNA reads as TGTGCCAGCAGTCCACCGGGACAGTCCGAAAAACTGTTTTTT. This sequence encodes CASSPPGQSEKLFF.

This chain links TRBV6-5 with TRBJ1-3, with a tentative D call TRBD1 (5 bases). Germline CDR1 MNHEY, CDR2 SVGAGI. V lost 0 bases, J lost 3 bases, and 12 bases lay in between. This CDR3 has 16 residues. The CDR3 nucleotides are TGTGCCAGCAGTTACTCGGGTGGGGGACTTGGAAACACCATATATTTT. It codes for CASSYSGGGLGNTIYF.

This clone was detected only a few times. The chain uses TRBV7-9 and TRBJ2-7; TRBD2 is a possible D gene (6 bases). The CDR3 spans 15 residues. V was cut by 5 bases and J by 2 bases, with 16 bases left in between. CDR1 is SEHNR and CDR2 is FQNEAQ in the germline V gene (reference sequence). The CDR3 sequence is CASSLRGGSTYEQYF. CDR3 nucleotides: TGTGCCAGCAGCCTCCGGGGAGGTTCTACCTACGAGCAGTACTTC.

The chain is built from TRBV19 and TRBJ1-2; tentative D call: TRBD1 (6 bases). Germline assignment: CDR1 LNHDA and CDR2 SQIVND (reference sequence). The V end lost 1 base, the J end lost 8 bases, and 14 bases lay between the germline ends. The CDR3 sequence is 14 residues long. The chain's CDR3 is CASSIGGPRQGYTF. The DNA of the CDR3 is TGTGCCAGTAGTATAGGGGGGCCTCGGCAGGGCTACACCTTC.

The chain joins TRBV5-1 to TRBJ2-5; TRBD2 matches at 8 bases. CDR1 SGHRS and CDR2 YFSETQ come from the germline V gene. Trimming removed 1 base from V and 4 bases from J; junction bases left unmatched: 6. This CDR3 is 15 amino acids long. This CDR3 reads CASSLSGSARETQYF. Written as DNA, the CDR3 is TGCGCCAGCAGCTTGAGCGGGAGCGCACGAGAGACCCAGTACTTC. The variable domain in full, with the rest retrieved from reference TRBV5-1 and TRBJ2-5, is KAGVTQTPRYLIKTRGQQVTLSCSPISGHRSVSWYQQTPGQGLQFLFEYFSETQRNKGNFPGRFSGRQFSNSRSEMNVSTLELGDSALYLCASSLSGSARETQYFGPGTRLLVL.

The rearrangement uses TRBV6-4 and TRBJ2-3; D ambiguous. The V end lost 0 bases, the J end lost 3 bases, and 7 bases lay between the germline ends. Germline V lookup: CDR1 MRHNA, CDR2 SNTAGT. The CDR3 is made up of 14 amino acids. CDR3 region: CASSDSESTDTQYF. The CDR3 nucleotides read TGTGCCAGCAGTGACTCAGAGTCTACAGATACGCAGTATTTT.

The chain links TRBV9 to TRBJ1-2; 8 bases agree with TRBD1. J gave up 6 bases and V 2 bases, and 6 bases lay outside the gene matches. This CDR3 region has 14 residues. Per germline, CDR1 SGDLS and CDR2 YYNGEE. As DNA, the CDR3 is TGTGCCAGCAGCGTCGACAGGGGAGTAAATGGCTACACCTTC. Its translation is CASSVDRGVNGYTF.

This clone was seen only a few times. The chain recombines TRBV7-8 with TRBJ1-2; no clear D. CDR1 SGHVS and CDR2 FQNEAQ come from the germline V gene. This CDR3 is 15 amino acids long. V was pared by 5 bases and J by 4 bases, with 17 bases between. This CDR3 is CASSLAPEGGYGYTF. The CDR3 nucleotides are TGTGCCAGCAGCCTCGCCCCGGAGGGTGGCTATGGCTACACCTTC.

The chain recombines TRBV19 with TRBJ2-5; maybe TRBD1 (6 bases). The CDR3 consists of 16 residues. Trimming removed 1 base at V and 1 base at J, with 13 bases between. Germline V gene data show CDR1 as LNHDA and CDR2 as SQIVND (reference sequence). In nucleotides, the CDR3 is TGTGCCAGTAGTATAGCGGCAGGGGCCACCCAAGAGACCCAGTACTTC. This gives the protein CASSIAAGATQETQYF.

The J gene is TRBJ1-1, the V gene TRBV30; D gene uncertain. Germline CDR1 reads GTSNPN; CDR2 reads SVGIG (reference sequence). CDR3 size: 13 residues. The V end was cut by 2 bases, the J end by 1 base, with 8 bases between. CDR3 bases: TGTGCCTGGAGTAGTGGGAGGAACACTGAAGCTTTCTTT. Translated, it gives CAWSSGRNTEAFF.

The chain joins TRBV2 to TRBJ2-7, with D hard to call. V gave up 7 bases and J gave up 5 bases, with 12 bases separating them. In germline, CDR1 is SNHLY, CDR2 FYNNEI. This CDR3 spans 12 amino acids. The CDR3 sequence is CASTPQGHEQYF. The CDR3, as DNA: TGTGCCAGCACCCCGCAAGGGCACGAGCAGTACTTC.

This clone was seen a few times. This sequence joins TRBV5-4 and TRBJ2-7; 15 bases map to TRBD2. The CDR3 is 16 amino acids. Germline trimming cut 4 bases from V and 2 bases from J; bases unmatched to any gene: 4. Germline lookup yields CDR1 SGHNT and CDR2 YYREEE (reference sequence). Here the CDR3 reads CASSRGTSGGPYEQYF. In DNA form, the CDR3 reads TGTGCCAGCAGCAGGGGGACTAGCGGGGGGCCCTACGAGCAGTACTTC.

The genes are TRBV7-3 and TRBJ2-3, with unresolved D. V was pared by 4 bases and J by 4 bases, with 3 bases between. The CDR3 is made up of 11 amino acids. CDR1 SGHTA and CDR2 FQGTGA come from the germline V gene. In nucleotides, the CDR3 is TGTGCCAGCAGCTATGCAGATACGCAGTATTTT. It specifies CASSYADTQYF.

This chain joins TRBV28 and TRBJ1-2; no reliable D call. Trimming pared 5 bases from V and 7 bases from J, leaving 26 bases between. The CDR3 is made up of 17 amino acids. Germline lookup yields CDR1 MDHEN and CDR2 SYDVKM. CDR3 DNA sequence: TGTGCCAGCAGTCCCGGGCACTTCCCCCTGACGGAGTCTGGCTACACCTTC. Amino acid sequence: CASSPGHFPLTESGYTF.